This record concerns one TCR beta chain sequence. Its antigen is currently unknown. This sample stems from a study of T-cell memory formation after mild COVID-19. Study details: In these data, TCR clusters were largely donor specific. Overall study findings and caveats: Contracting CD8+ clones were enriched in EMRA, CD4+ mainly in CM and EM. Contracting clones, day 15 to 85, had balanced CD4/CD8, and later expanders favored CD4+. In pre-infection memory, a portion of responding clones appeared, which suggested that cross-reactive memory joined.

The CDR3 runs 14 residues. V was cut by 5 bases and J by 1 base, with 10 bases left in between. MiXCR was run by TCRdb on the 5' RACE reads, yielding one entry per CDR3 protein. The sample consists of about 470,000 distinct CDR3 sequences, more than 20% of them appearing once. The source of this sequence is an adult woman who had mild COVID-19 (a few samples of this study predate the infection). Cell type and time point are not known. The sequencing input was PBMCs or a T cell subset sorted from them (not recorded which). This chain links TRBV5-3 with TRBJ2-1; D ambiguous. Being an ORF, TRBV5-3 has a function that is uncertain. Here the CDR3 reads CARSTHRSYNEQFF. In DNA, the CDR3 is TGTGCCAGAAGTACCCATAGGTCCTACAATGAGCAGTTCTTC.